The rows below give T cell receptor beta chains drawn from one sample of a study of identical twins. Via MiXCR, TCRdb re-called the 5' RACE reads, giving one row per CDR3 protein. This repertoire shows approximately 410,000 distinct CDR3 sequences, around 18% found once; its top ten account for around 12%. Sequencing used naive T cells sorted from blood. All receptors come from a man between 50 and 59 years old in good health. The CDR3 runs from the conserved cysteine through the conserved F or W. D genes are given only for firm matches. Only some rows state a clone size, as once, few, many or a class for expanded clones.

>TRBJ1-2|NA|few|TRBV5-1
TGCGCCAGCAGCCGGGAGGGGGAAGGACCCTATGGCTACACCTTC
CASSREGEGPYGYTF
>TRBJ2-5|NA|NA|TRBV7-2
TGTGCCAGCAGCTCAGGCGGGATGGGAGAGACCCAGTACTTC
CASSSGGMGETQYF
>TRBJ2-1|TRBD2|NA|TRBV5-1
TGCGCCAGCAGCTCCCTAGCGGGAAGTCTCCATGAGCAGTTCTTC
CASSSLAGSLHEQFF
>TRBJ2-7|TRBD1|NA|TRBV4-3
TGCGCCTGCGACAGGGGTCTATACGAGCAGTACTTC
CACDRGLYEQYF
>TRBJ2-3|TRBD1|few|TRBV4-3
TGCGCCAGCAGCCAAACTACCGGGACAGGGGGCACAGATACGCAGTATTTT
CASSQTTGTGGTDTQYF
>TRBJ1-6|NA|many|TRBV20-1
TGCAGTGCTCCCCGGGGGCCCTATAATTCACCCCTCCACTTT
CSAPRGPYNSPLHF
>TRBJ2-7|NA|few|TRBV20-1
TGCAGTGCTAGTCGCCCCCTCGGCTCCTACGAGCAGTACTTC
CSASRPLGSYEQYF
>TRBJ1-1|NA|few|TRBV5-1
TGCGCCAGCAGCTCATGGCCCCAGGGACAGAACACTGAAGCTTTCTTT
CASSSWPQGQNTEAFF
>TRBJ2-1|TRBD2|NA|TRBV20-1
TGCAGTGCTAGAGATAGGGGTAGCGGGGGTTGGCGGCAGTTCTTC
CSARDRGSGGWRQFF
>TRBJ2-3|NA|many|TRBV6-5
TGTGCCAGCAGTTACTTAATTGCGGGGGCCACAGATACGCAGTATTTT
CASSYLIAGATDTQYF
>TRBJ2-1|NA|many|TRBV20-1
TGCAGTGCTCGCCCGGTCCCCTCCTACAATGAGCAGTTCTTC
CSARPVPSYNEQFF
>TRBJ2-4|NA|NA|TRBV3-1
TGTGCCAGCAGTCGACAGGGACTAGCCAAAAACATTCAGTACTTC
CASSRQGLAKNIQYF
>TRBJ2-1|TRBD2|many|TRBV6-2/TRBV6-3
TGTGCCAGCAGTTATCGACTAGCGGGGGGGACACTTATTAACAATGAGCAGTTCTTC
CASSYRLAGGTLINNEQFF
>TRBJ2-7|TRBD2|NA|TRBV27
TGTGCCAGCTCAAAGAGGACTAGCGGGCCGCAGTACTTC
CASSKRTSGPQYF
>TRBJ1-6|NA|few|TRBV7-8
TGTGCCAGCAGACAAACGTCTACGGGGGATAATTCACCCCTCCACTTT
CASRQTSTGDNSPLHF
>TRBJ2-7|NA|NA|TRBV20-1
TGCAGTGCTAGAGCCTCGGGACACTTAAGAACCTACGAGCAGTACTTC
CSARASGHLRTYEQYF
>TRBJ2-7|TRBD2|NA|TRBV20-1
TGCAGTGCTAGCCAAGCTCCTGCTAGCGGGGAAACCGCGCAGTACTTC
CSASQAPASGETAQYF
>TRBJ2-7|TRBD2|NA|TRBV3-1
TGTGCCAGCAGCGCCCGGACTAGCGGGAGATCGTACGAGCAGTACTTC
CASSARTSGRSYEQYF
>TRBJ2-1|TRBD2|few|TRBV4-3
TGCGCCAGCAGCCAAGATGGGGGACTAGCGGGAGGGCGTCAGTTCTTC
CASSQDGGLAGGRQFF
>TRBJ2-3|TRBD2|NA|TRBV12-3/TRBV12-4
TGTGCCAGCAGTTTTTACCTAGCGGGAGTAGATACGCAGTATTTT
CASSFYLAGVDTQYF
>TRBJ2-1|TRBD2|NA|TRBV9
TGTGCCAGCAGCGTAGCTTTTAGGACTAGCGGGGGCAGCTCCTACAATGAGCAGTTCTTC
CASSVAFRTSGGSSYNEQFF
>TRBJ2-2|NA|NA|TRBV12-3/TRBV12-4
TGTGCCAGCAGCTCGGGTTACATCACCGGGGAGCTGTTTTTT
CASSSGYITGELFF
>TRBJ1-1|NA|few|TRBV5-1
TGCGCCAGCAGCCTATGGGGTCCGGGAACTGAAGCTTTCTTT
CASSLWGPGTEAFF
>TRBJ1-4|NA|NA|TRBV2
TGTGCCAGCAGTGTGGGCAGGGCTAATGAAAAACTGTTTTTT
CASSVGRANEKLFF
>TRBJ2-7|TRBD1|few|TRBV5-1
TGCGCCAGCAGCTTGTTTACAGGGGTGTCCTACGAGCAGTACTTC
CASSLFTGVSYEQYF
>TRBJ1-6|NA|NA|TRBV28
TGTGCCAGCAGACTTACCCATAATTCACCCCTCCACTTT
CASRLTHNSPLHF
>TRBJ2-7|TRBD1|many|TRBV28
TGTGCCAGCAATCCGGGACAGGGGTACGAGCAGTACTTC
CASNPGQGYEQYF
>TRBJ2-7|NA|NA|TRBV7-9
TGTGCCAGCAGCTTAGGGATCCCTTGGGAGCAGTACTTC
CASSLGIPWEQYF
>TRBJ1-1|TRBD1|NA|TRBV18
TGTGCCAGCTCGTCATCCACCATCGCCGGGACAGTCACTGAAGCTTTCTTT
CASSSSTIAGTVTEAFF
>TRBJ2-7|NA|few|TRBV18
TGTGCCAGCTCCCCCGCGGGGCAGGGCGAGCAGTACTTC
CASSPAGQGEQYF
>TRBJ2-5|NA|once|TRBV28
TGTGCCAGCAGTTTATACGACAGGGAGGTGGAGACCCAGTACTTC
CASSLYDREVETQYF
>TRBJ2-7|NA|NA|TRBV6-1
TGTGCCAGCAGCTGGCAACTAACCTACGAGCAGTACTTC
CASSWQLTYEQYF
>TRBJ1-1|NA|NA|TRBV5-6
TGTGCCAGCAGCGTCAGGGGAAGGAACACTGAAGCTTTCTTT
CASSVRGRNTEAFF
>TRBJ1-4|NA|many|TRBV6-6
TGTGCCAGCAGCCGACTTCTAGGGGAAAAACTGTTTTTT
CASSRLLGEKLFF
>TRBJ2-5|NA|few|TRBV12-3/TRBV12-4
TGTGCCAGCAGACTACAGGATTTCCAAGAGACCCAGTACTTC
CASRLQDFQETQYF
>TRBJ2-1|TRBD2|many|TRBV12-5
TGTGCTAGTGGTTTGGCCGAGACTAGCGGGAGGATTAATGAGCAGTTCTTC
CASGLAETSGRINEQFF
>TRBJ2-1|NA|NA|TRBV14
TGTGCCAGCAGCCAAGCCTCAGGTTACAATGAGCAGTTCTTC
CASSQASGYNEQFF
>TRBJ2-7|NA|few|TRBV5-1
TGCGCCAGCAGCTTGGATCCAGGGGCCTCCTACGAGCAGTACTTC
CASSLDPGASYEQYF
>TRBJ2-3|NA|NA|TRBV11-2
TGTGCCAGCAGCTTAGAGGGGCCCCCGGTTATTAGCACAGATACGCAGTATTTT
CASSLEGPPVISTDTQYF
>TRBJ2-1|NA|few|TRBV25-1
TGTGCCAGCAGTGAATACTCTAGTGGGAGGGAGCAGTTCTTC
CASSEYSSGREQFF
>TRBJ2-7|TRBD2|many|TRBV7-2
TGTGCCAGCAGCTTAGGCGGGAGTAGGTCCTACGAGCAGTACTTC
CASSLGGSRSYEQYF
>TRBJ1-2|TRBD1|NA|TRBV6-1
TGTGCCAGCAGTCATGGACAGGGGGCGATCGGCTACACCTTC
CASSHGQGAIGYTF
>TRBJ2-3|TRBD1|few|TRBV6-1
TGTGCCAGCAGCCTACCCGGGACAGGCACAGATACGCAGTATTTT
CASSLPGTGTDTQYF
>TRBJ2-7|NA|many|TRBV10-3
TGTGCCATCAGTCAGGGCTACGAGCAGTACTTC
CAISQGYEQYF
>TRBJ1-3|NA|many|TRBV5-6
TGTGCCAGCAGCTTGGGGTACTCTGGAAACACCATATATTTT
CASSLGYSGNTIYF
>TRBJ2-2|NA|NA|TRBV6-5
TGTGCCAGCAGTTACTGGGCGGGTACCGGGGAGCTGTTTTTT
CASSYWAGTGELFF
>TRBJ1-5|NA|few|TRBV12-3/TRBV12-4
TGTGCCAGCAGTTTAGGAGGGAAGCCCCAGCATTTT
CASSLGGKPQHF
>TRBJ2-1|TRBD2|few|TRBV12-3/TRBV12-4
TGTGCCAGCAGTCCTACTAGCGGGAGAGGGAACAATGAGCAGTTCTTC
CASSPTSGRGNNEQFF
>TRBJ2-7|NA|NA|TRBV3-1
TGTGCCAGCAGCTCACCCGCGACAGGCTACGAGCAGTACTTC
CASSSPATGYEQYF
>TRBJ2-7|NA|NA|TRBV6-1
TGTGCCAGCAGTACCCTTCGGGGACAACGGGACGAGCAGTACTTC
CASSTLRGQRDEQYF
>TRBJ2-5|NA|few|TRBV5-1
TGCGCCAGCCGCTTGGTCGGGCAAGAGACCCAGTACTTC
CASRLVGQETQYF
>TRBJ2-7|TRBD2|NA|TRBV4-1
TGCGCCAGCAGCCAAGATCTAGCGGGACCATACGAGCAGTACTTC
CASSQDLAGPYEQYF
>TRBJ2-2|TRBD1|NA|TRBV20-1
TGCAGTGCCGCTGCAGGGGGAACCGGGGAGCTGTTTTTT
CSAAAGGTGELFF
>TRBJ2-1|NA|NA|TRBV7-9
TGTGCCAGCAGCTGGGTGCAGGGGTCCTACAATGAGCAGTTCTTC
CASSWVQGSYNEQFF
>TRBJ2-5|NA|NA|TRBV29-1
TGCAGCGGTTGGACAGAGCAAGAGACCCAGTACTTC
CSGWTEQETQYF
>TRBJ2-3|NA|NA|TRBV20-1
TGCAGTGCTAGCCCCCTAATTACCGATACGCAGTATTTT
CSASPLITDTQYF
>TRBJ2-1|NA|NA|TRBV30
TGTGCCTGGGGAGGGAGCGGACACAATGAGCAGTTCTTC
CAWGGSGHNEQFF